The 9 T cell receptor beta chains reported below all come from one sample, sequenced in a study of T cells in Graves' hyperthyroidism and ophthalmopathy. What was amplified from RNA transcripts were TCR beta CDR3 regions. HTBI primers were the set used in a first-round RT-PCR of the TCR CDR3. MiXCR was run by TCRdb on the multiplex PCR reads, yielding one entry per CDR3 protein. The repertoire holds 750,000 to 950,000 distinct CDR3 sequences, with around 39% as singletons. Sequencing used blood. These receptors all come from a man younger than 35 with Graves' hyperthyroidism.

This rearrangement joins TRBV9 to TRBJ2-7, with 7 bases identical to TRBD1. Losses at the gene ends were 0 bases for V and 5 bases for J; bases not matched to a gene: 11. Germline CDR1 is SGDLS and CDR2 is YYNGEE. The CDR3 totals 16 residues. The DNA for the CDR3 is TGTGCCAGCAGCGTAGCCCAGGCGACAGGGATCGACGAGCAGTACTTC. This gives the protein CASSVAQATGIDEQYF.

The V gene is TRBV12-3 or TRBV12-4, the J gene TRBJ2-5; the D is unclear. V was cut by 5 bases and J by 2 bases, with 9 bases left in between. The CDR3 totals 13 residues. CDR3 bases: TGTGCCAGCAGTATGGGGTGGCAAGAGACCCAGTACTTC. It translates to CASSMGWQETQYF.

The chain joins TRBV19 to TRBJ1-5; D gene ambiguous. V lost 2 bases, J lost 7 bases, and 15 bases lay in between. The CDR3 has 15 residues. Germline V gene data show CDR1 as LNHDA and CDR2 as SQIVND (reference sequence). CDR3 protein: CASSISPVAGQPQHF. In DNA form, the CDR3 reads TGTGCCAGTAGTATATCGCCGGTTGCGGGGCAGCCCCAGCATTTT.

This chain joins TRBV7-2 and TRBJ2-7; possible D gene TRBD1, 6 bases. The CDR3 spans 12 residues. V lost 5 bases and J lost 6, with 11 bases in between. The V gene's germline CDR1 is SGHTA and CDR2 FQGNSA. Here the CDR3 reads CASSVQGLEQYF. The CDR3 nucleotides read TGTGCCAGCAGCGTCCAGGGGCTCGAGCAGTACTTC.

The V call is TRBV7-9, the J call TRBJ2-7; D is unresolved. The CDR3 is 12 amino acids. Germline V gene lookup returns CDR1 SEHNR and CDR2 FQNEAQ (reference sequence). V gave up 4 bases and J gave up 6 bases, with 10 bases separating them. The CDR3 here is CASSSPLSEQYF. CDR3 nucleotides: TGTGCCAGCAGCTCCCCCCTAAGCGAGCAGTACTTC.

This clonotype has more than one count but fewer than ten. This sequence joins TRBV11-2 and TRBJ1-5; D possibly corresponds to TRBD1 (6 bases). CDR3 length: 12 amino acids. Between the trimmed V and J ends, which lost 4 bases and 13 bases, there was a span of 14 bases. Germline V CDR1 and CDR2: SGHAT, FQNNGV. The CDR3 nucleotides read TGTGCCAGCAGCTCCGAGGGGGGTAGGCAGCATTTT. Translated: CASSSEGGRQHF.

The CDR3 DNA follows: TGTGCCATCAGTGAAGGGGCCCTTTCACCCCTCCACTTT. It specifies CAISEGALSPLHF. The rearrangement links TRBV10-3 to TRBJ1-6; tentative D call: TRBD1 (5 bases). This CDR3 spans 13 amino acids. Germline V gene lookup returns CDR1 ENHRY and CDR2 SYGVKD. The germline V and J ends were trimmed by 3 bases and 9 bases, with 9 bases remaining between them.

About this clonotype: A much larger clone sits a single nucleotide away, making a read error possible. The gene calls are TRBV7-2 and TRBJ1-5; unclear D gene. Matching the DNA end better, TRBJ2-3 makes the J call doubtful. Germline V gene sequence: CDR1 SGHTA, CDR2 FQGNSA. The CDR3 runs 14 residues. The DNA for the CDR3 is TGTGCCAGCAGCTTAGTGCAAGATGGCCAGCCCCAGTATTTT. Its protein is CASSLVQDGQPQYF.

The J gene is TRBJ2-5, the V gene TRBV12-3 or TRBV12-4; tentatively, D is TRBD2 (5 bases). The CDR3 runs to 16 residues. V dropped 4 bases and J dropped 1 base, with 16 bases sitting between them. The CDR3 is CASSSERTRLQETQYF. The CDR3 DNA is TGTGCCAGCAGTTCCGAGCGAACTAGGCTCCAAGAGACCCAGTACTTC.